These 7 T cell receptor beta chains share one sample of origin, sequenced in a study of shared clonotypes between healthy human individuals. The assay was immunoSEQ multiplex PCR, and TCRdb's table has in-frame clones only and misses some. The sample lists some 1.4 million clones; over 95% were seen once. The sample comprised naive CD4+ T cells sorted from blood. The subset is: CD45RA+ positively selected. Every receptor here comes from a young man in good health.

This chain links TRBV5-5 with TRBJ1-5; perhaps TRBD1 as D (6 bases). The CDR3 extends over 14 amino acids. Germline CDR1 SGHKS, CDR2 YYEKEE (reference sequence). The V gene lost 4 bases and the J gene lost 7 bases, with 15 bases spanning the gap. The CDR3 sequence: CASSQGQRAQPQHF. The CDR3 bases are TGTGCCAGCAGCCAAGGACAGAGAGCGCAGCCCCAGCATTTT.

The CDR3, as DNA: TGTGCCAGCAGTGGTGGTGAGGCAGAGCATTTT. Amino acid sequence: CASSGGEAEHF. The chain carries TRBV2 and TRBJ1-5; D remains ambiguous. Germline V lookup: CDR1 SNHLY, CDR2 FYNNEI. The CDR3 length is 11 residues. Trimming took off 4 bases at V and 14 bases at J, with 12 bases between the two ends. Full variable domain (rest looked up from reference TRBV2 and TRBJ1-5): EPEVTQTPSHQVTQMGQEVILRCVPISNHLYFYWYRQILGQKVEFLVSFYNNEISEKSEIFDDQFSVERPDGSNFTLKIRSTKLEDSAMYFCASSGGEAEHFGDGTRLSIL.

This clone was seen a single time. The chain has TRBV6-6 and TRBJ1-5, with D possibly being TRBD1 (5 bases). CDR3 length: 12 residues. Germline V CDR1 and CDR2: MNHNY, SVGAGI (reference sequence). V lost 6 bases and J 6 bases, leaving 9 bases between the germline ends. Here the CDR3 reads CASSPQGQPQHF. CDR3 sequence (DNA): TGTGCCAGCAGCCCCCAGGGTCAGCCCCAGCATTTT.

The CDR3 loop is CASSRLMLGKDYEQYF. The CDR3 DNA reads TGCGCCAGCAGTCGGCTAATGTTGGGGAAGGACTACGAGCAGTACTTC. The rearrangement links TRBV5-1 to TRBJ2-7; D is ambiguous. The CDR3 is 16 residues long. The germline gives CDR1 SGHRS, CDR2 YFSETQ. The V and J ends lost 5 bases and 3 bases respectively, with 21 bases between them.

The chain joins TRBV11-2 to TRBJ2-5, with a possible D match to TRBD2 (6 bases). The CDR3 consists of 15 residues. V was clipped by 3 bases and J by 5 bases, with 16 bases between them. Germline assignment: CDR1 SGHAT and CDR2 FQNNGV. CDR3 sequence reads: CASSLLAGRFETQYF. The CDR3 DNA is TGTGCCAGCAGCTTGTTGGCGGGGCGGTTTGAGACCCAGTACTTC.

V usage is TRBV29-1 and J usage is TRBJ1-5; 10 bases are shared with TRBD1. The junction had 6 bases not matched to a gene; V was cut back by 1 base and J by 0 bases. This CDR3 is built from 17 residues. From germline, CDR1 is SQVTM and CDR2 ANQGSEA. CDR3 sequence: CSVEATGQGYSNQPQHF. For the CDR3, the DNA is TGCAGCGTTGAAGCCACGGGACAGGGGTATAGCAATCAGCCCCAGCATTTT. The variable domain in full, completed from reference TRBV29-1 and TRBJ1-5, reads SAVISQKPSRDICQRGTSLTIQCQVDSQVTMMFWYRQQPGQSLTLIATANQGSEATYESGFVIDKFPISRPNLTFSTLTVSNMSPEDSSIYLCSVEATGQGYSNQPQHFGDGTRLSIL.

This chain connects TRBV18 to TRBJ1-3; D remains unclear. The CDR3 consists of 19 residues. V gave up 1 base and J gave up 0 bases, with 19 bases separating them. The germline V gene has CDR1 KGHSH and CDR2 LQKENI. The CDR3 DNA is TGTGCCAGCTCACCACTCTTAGTTGGAAGCGGGGACTCTGGAAACACCATATATTTT. This translates into CASSPLLVGSGDSGNTIYF. The full variable domain, its missing parts supplied by reference TRBV18 and TRBJ1-3, is NAGVMQNPRHLVRRRGQEARLRCSPMKGHSHVYWYRQLPEEGLKFMVYLQKENIIDESGMPKERFSAEFPKEGPSILRIQQVVRGDSAAYFCASSPLLVGSGDSGNTIYFGEGSWLTVV.